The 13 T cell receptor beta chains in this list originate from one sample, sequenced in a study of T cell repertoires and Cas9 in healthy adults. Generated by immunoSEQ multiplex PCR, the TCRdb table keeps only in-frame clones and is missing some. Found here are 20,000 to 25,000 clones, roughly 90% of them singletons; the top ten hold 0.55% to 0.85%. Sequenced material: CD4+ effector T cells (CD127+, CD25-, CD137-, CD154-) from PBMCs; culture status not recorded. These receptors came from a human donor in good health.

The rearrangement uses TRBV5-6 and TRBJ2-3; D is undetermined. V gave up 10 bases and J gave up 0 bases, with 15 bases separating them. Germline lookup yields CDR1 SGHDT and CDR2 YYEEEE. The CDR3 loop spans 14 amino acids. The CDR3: CASTRSPSTDTQYF. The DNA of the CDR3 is TGTGCCTCCACAAGATCCCCTAGCACAGATACGCAGTATTTT.

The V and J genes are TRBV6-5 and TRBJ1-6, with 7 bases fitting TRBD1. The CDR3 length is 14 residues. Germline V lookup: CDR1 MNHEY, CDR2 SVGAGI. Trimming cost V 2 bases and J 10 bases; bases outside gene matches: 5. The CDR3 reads CASSYGDRRSPLHF. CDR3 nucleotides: TGTGCCAGCAGTTACGGGGACAGAAGATCACCCCTCCACTTT.

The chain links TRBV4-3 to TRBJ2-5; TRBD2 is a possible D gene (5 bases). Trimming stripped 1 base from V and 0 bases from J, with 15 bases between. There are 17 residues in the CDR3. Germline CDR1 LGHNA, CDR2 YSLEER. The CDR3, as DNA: TGCGCCAGCAGCCAAGTTCTAAGCGGTATTAACCAAGAGACCCAGTACTTC. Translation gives CASSQVLSGINQETQYF.

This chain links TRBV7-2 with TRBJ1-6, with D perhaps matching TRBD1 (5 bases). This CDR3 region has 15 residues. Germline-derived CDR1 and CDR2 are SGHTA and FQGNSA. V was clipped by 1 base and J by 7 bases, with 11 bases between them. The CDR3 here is CASSLGSGNNSPLHF. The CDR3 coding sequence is TGTGCCAGCAGCTTAGGTTCAGGGAACAATTCACCCCTCCACTTT.

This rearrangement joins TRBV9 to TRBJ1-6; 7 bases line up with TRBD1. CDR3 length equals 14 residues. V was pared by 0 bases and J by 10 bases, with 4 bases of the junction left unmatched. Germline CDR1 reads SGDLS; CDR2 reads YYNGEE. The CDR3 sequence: CASSVGTGVSPLHF. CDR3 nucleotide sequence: TGTGCCAGCAGCGTAGGAACAGGGGTCTCACCCCTCCACTTT.

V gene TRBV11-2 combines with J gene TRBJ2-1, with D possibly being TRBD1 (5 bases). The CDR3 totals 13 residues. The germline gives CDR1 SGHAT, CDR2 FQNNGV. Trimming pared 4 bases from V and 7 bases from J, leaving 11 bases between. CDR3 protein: CASSSTGVNEQFF. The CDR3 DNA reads TGTGCCAGCAGCTCAACAGGAGTGAATGAGCAGTTCTTC.

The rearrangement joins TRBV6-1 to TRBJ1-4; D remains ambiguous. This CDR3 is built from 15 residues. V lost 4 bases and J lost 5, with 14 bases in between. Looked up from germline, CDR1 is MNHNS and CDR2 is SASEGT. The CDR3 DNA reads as TGTGCCAGCAGTGGTTTACAGACTCAAAATGAAAAACTGTTTTTT. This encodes CASSGLQTQNEKLFF.

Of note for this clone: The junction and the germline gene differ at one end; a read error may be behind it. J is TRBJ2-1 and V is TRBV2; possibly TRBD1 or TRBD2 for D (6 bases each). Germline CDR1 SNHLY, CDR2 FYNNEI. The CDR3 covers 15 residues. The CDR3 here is CAGSPAWGALNEQFF. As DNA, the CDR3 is TGTGCCGGCAGCCCTGCATGGGGGGCTTTAAATGAGCAGTTCTTC.

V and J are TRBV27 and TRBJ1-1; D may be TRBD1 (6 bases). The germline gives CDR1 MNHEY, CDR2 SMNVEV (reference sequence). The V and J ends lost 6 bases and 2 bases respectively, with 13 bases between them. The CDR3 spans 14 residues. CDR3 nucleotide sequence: TGTGCCAGCAGAAAACAGGGCCTAAACACTGAAGCTTTCTTT. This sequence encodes CASRKQGLNTEAFF.

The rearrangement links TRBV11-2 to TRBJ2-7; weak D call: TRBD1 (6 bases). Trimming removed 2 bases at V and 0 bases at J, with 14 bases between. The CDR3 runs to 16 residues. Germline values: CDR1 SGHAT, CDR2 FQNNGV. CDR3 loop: CASSLLTGRTSYEQYF. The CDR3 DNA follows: TGTGCCAGCAGCTTACTTACAGGGCGAACCTCCTACGAGCAGTACTTC.

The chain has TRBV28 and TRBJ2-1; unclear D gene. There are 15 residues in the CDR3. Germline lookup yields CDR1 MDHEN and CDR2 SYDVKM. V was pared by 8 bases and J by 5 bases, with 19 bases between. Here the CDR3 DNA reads TGTGCCAGCGGTGTTGGGGTTTTGGAGAACAATGAGCAGTTCTTC. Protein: CASGVGVLENNEQFF.

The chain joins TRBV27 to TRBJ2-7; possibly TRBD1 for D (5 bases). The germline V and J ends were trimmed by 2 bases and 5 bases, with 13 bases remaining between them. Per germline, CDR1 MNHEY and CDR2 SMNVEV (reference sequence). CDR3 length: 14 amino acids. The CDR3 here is CASSLVAQGHEQYF. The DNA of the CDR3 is TGTGCCAGCAGTTTAGTGGCGCAGGGCCACGAGCAGTACTTC.

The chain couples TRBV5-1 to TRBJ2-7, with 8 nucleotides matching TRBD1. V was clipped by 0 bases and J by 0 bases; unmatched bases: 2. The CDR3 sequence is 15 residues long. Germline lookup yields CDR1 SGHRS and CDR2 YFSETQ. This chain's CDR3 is CASSLGTGNSYEQYF. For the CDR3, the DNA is TGCGCCAGCAGCTTGGGGACAGGGAACTCCTACGAGCAGTACTTC.